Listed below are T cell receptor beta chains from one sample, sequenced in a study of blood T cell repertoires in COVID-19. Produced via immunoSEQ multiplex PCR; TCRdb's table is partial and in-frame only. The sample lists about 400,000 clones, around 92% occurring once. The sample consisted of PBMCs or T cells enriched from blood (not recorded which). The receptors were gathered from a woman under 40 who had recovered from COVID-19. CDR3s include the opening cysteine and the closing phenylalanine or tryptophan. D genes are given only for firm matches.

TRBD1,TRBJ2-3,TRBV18,TGTGCCAGCTCATCGCCGGACAGGGGTGGAGATACGCAGTATTTT,CASSSPDRGGDTQYF
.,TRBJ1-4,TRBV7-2,TGTGCCAGCAGCGCTTCCAGGGCGGTCGAAAAACTGTTTTTT,CASSASRAVEKLFF
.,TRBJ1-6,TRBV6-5,TGTGCCAGCAGTTACTCCGGCGGCTTGGGTAATTCACCCCTCCACTTT,CASSYSGGLGNSPLHF
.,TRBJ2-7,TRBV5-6,TGTGCCAGCATCTCTGATGCGTCCTACGAGCAGTACTTC,CASISDASYEQYF
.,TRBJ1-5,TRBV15,TGTGCCACCAGGCTCACAGGACAGAGCAATCAGCCCCAGCATTTT,CATRLTGQSNQPQHF
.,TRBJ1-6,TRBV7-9,TGTGCCAGCACCTATCAAGCGGATTCACCCCTCCACTTT,CASTYQADSPLHF
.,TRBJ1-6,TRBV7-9,TGTGCCAGCAGCTCAGAAAGTCTGGGGCTAAAAAATTCACCCCTCCACTTT,CASSSESLGLKNSPLHF
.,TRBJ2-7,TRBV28,TGTGCCAGCAGTATCAACAGGGCCCACTACGAGCAGTACTTC,CASSINRAHYEQYF
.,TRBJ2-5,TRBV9,TGTGCCAGCAGCGTAGGGGGCTCAGCTCAAGAGACCCAGTACTTC,CASSVGGSAQETQYF
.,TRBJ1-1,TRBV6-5,TGTGCCAGCAGTCTTAAGAGGGCCTGGTCTGAAGCTTTCTTT,CASSLKRAWSEAFF